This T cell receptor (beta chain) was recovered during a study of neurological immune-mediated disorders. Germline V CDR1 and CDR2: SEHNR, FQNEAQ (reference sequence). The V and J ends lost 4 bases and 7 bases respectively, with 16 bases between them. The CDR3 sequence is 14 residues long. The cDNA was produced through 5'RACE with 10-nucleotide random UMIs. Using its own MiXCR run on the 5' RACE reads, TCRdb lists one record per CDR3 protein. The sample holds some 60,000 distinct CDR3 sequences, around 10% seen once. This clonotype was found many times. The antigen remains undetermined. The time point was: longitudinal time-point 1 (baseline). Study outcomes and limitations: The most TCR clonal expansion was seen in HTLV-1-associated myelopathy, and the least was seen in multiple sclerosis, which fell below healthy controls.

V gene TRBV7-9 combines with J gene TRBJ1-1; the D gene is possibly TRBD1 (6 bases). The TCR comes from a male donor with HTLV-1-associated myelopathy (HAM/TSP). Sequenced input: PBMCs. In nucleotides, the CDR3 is TGTGCCAGCAGCTACCCAGGACAGCTTAGTGAAGCTTTCTTT. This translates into CASSYPGQLSEAFF.